One and the same sample provided the 8 T cell receptor beta chains below, sequenced in a study of T cell clusters in autoimmune cytopenias. Some 38,000 genome equivalents of blood DNA were amplified for TRB. TRB was amplified by touch-down multiplex PCR, primer pools A and B combined. After re-calling the multiplex PCR reads, TCRdb lists one entry per CDR3 protein, DNA absent. The specimen's table records 2,500 to 4,000 distinct CDR3 sequences. Sequenced sample: peripheral blood. The source is a human donor with an autoimmune cytopenia or autoimmune hepatitis (not recorded which).

The chain recombines TRBV5-1 with TRBJ1-1; TCRdb proposes TRBD1, but this gene call is untestable without DNA. Germline lookup yields CDR1 SGHRS and CDR2 YFSETQ. CDR3 size: 15 residues. The CDR3 sequence: CASTPGPGRDTEAFF.

The rearrangement links TRBV20-1 to TRBJ2-5; without DNA, the TCRdb call of TRBD2 cannot be checked. The CDR3 covers 13 residues. Per the germline V gene, CDR1 is DFQATT and CDR2 is SNEGSKA (reference sequence). This CDR3 is CSARLAGKETQYF.

This chain uses TRBV19 with TRBJ2-7; TCRdb names TRBD1, which stays unverified in the absence of DNA. CDR3 size: 14 residues. Germline V gene data show CDR1 as LNHDA and CDR2 as SQIVND (reference sequence). The CDR3 protein is CASGMGQGLPEQYF.

This clonotype ranks as medium-sized in terms of frequency. The chain uses TRBV30 and TRBJ1-6. CDR3 length: 14 residues. Germline V gives CDR1 GTSNPN, CDR2 SVGIG (reference sequence). The CDR3 region is CAWTQGHYNSPLHF.

This clonotype is medium-sized by frequency. The rearrangement links TRBV19 to TRBJ2-6; TCRdb reports TRBD1, a call that lacks DNA to check it against. This CDR3 contains 19 residues. Germline CDR1 reads LNHDA; CDR2 reads SQIVND (reference sequence). Here the CDR3 reads CASSPLGEGVWPGANVLTF.

This clonotype counts as medium-sized by frequency. This chain uses TRBV12-3 or TRBV12-4 with TRBJ1-1. This CDR3 has 14 residues. CDR3: CASSQLGIGTEAFF.

This clonotype counts as medium-sized (0.01 to 0.1%) by frequency. This chain links TRBV19 with TRBJ2-7; TCRdb designates TRBD1, a call that cannot be tested without DNA. The CDR3 sequence is 14 residues long. Germline lookup yields CDR1 LNHDA and CDR2 SQIVND (reference sequence). The CDR3 loop is CASSIGQRSYEQYF.

This clonotype is called medium-sized based on its frequency. The chain couples TRBV29-1 to TRBJ2-7; TCRdb reports TRBD1, a call that lacks DNA to check it against. Germline V lookup: CDR1 SQVTM, CDR2 ANQGSEA. CDR3 length equals 15 residues. This chain's CDR3 is CSGALPSGTGMSQYF.